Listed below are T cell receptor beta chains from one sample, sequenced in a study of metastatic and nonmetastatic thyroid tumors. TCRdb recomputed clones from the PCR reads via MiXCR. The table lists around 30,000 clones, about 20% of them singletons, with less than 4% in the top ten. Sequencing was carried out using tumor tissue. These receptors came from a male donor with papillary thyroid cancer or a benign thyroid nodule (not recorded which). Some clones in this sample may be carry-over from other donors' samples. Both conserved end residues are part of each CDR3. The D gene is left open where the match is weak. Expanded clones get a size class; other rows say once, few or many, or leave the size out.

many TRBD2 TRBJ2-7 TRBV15 CATRAGRGGRGMVYEQYF TGTGCCACCAGGGCTGGACGTGGCGGGAGAGGTATGGTATACGAGCAGTACTTC
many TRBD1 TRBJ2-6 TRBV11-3 CASSLKTGGAGGANVLTF TGTGCCAGCAGCCTAAAGACAGGGGGCGCGGGAGGGGCCAACGTCCTGACTTTC
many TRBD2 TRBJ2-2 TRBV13 CASSKGLGIAGGGSTGELFF TGTGCCAGCAGCAAGGGACTCGGGATAGCGGGAGGCGGGAGCACCGGGGAGCTGTTTTTT
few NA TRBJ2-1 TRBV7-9 CASSSKDEGFF TGTGCCAGCAGCTCCAAAGACGAGGGGTTCTTC
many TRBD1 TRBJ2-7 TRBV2 CASSERGRGFF TGTGCCAGCAGTGAGAGGGGCAGGGGGTTCTTC
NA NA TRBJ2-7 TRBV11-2 CASSLLHGVTYEQYF TGTGCCAGCAGCTTACTCCACGGGGTGACCTACGAGCAGTACTTC
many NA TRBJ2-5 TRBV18 CASSQVEETQYF TGTGCCAGCTCCCAGGTAGAAGAGACCCAGTACTTC
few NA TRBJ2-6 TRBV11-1 CASSQDRTRSGANVLTF TGTGCCAGCAGCCAGGACAGAACTAGATCTGGGGCCAACGTCCTGACTTTC
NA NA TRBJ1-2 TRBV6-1 CASSPSVQLRCYTF TGTGCCAGCAGTCCTTCAGTCCAACTTCGTTGCTACACCTTC
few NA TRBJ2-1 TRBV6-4 CASSDSGEAYNEQFF TGTGCCAGCAGTGACTCGGGGGAGGCCTACAATGAGCAGTTCTTC
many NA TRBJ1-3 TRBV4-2 CASSQLTGPGSGNTIYF TGTGCCAGCAGCCAACTTACAGGTCCAGGCTCTGGAAACACCATATATTTT
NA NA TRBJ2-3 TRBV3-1 CASSPEALRRTDTQYF TGTGCCAGCAGCCCCGAGGCCCTCCGCCGCACAGATACGCAGTATTTT
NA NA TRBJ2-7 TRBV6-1 CASSESTIPYEQYF TGTGCCAGCAGTGAAAGCACGATTCCCTACGAGCAGTACTTC
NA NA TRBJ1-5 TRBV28 CASSQGSQPQHF TGTGCCAGCAGCCAGGGCTCTCAGCCCCAGCATTTT
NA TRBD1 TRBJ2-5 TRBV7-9 CASSLMGQWRETQYF TGTGCCAGCAGCTTAATGGGACAGTGGCGTGAGACCCAGTACTTC
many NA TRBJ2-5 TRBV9 CASSAMGEETQYF TGTGCCAGCAGCGCCATGGGAGAAGAGACCCAGTACTTC
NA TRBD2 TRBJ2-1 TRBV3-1 CASGQSGRAINEQFF TGTGCCAGCGGCCAGAGCGGGAGAGCTATTAATGAGCAGTTCTTC
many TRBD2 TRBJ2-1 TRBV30 CAWSVFSGSYNEQFF TGTGCCTGGAGTGTATTTAGCGGGAGTTACAATGAGCAGTTCTTC
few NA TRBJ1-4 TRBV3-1 CASSHPGDATNEKLFF TGTGCCAGCAGCCATCCAGGGGATGCAACTAATGAAAAACTGTTTTTT
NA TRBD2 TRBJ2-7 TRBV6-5 CASSSGTSGREQYF TGTGCCAGCAGTTCCGGGACTAGCGGGCGCGAGCAGTACTTC
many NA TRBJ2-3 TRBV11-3 CASSFHGTDTQYF TGTGCCAGCAGCTTCCACGGCACAGATACGCAGTATTTT
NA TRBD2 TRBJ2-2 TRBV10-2 CASNRAGDTGELFF TGCGCCAGCAACAGAGCGGGGGACACCGGGGAGCTGTTTTTT
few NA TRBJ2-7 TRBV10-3 CAISEWRGRHEQYF TGTGCCATCAGTGAGTGGAGGGGTCGGCACGAGCAGTACTTC
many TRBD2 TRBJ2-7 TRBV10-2 CASSESIPSGDYEQYF TGCGCCAGCAGTGAGTCGATACCTAGCGGGGATTACGAGCAGTACTTC
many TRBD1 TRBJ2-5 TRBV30 CAWRAQGAVETQYF TGTGCCTGGAGGGCACAGGGGGCTGTGGAGACCCAGTACTTC
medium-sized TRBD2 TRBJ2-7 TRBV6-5 CASSYGTSGLEQYF TGTGCCAGCAGTTACGGGACTAGCGGTCTGGAGCAGTACTTC
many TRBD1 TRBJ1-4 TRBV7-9 CASSSPDKDRVDEKLFF TGTGCCAGCAGCTCGCCAGACAAAGACAGGGTAGATGAAAAACTGTTTTTT
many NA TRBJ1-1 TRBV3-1 CASSQEITALMNTEAFF TGTGCCAGCAGCCAAGAAATCACGGCACTAATGAACACTGAAGCTTTCTTT
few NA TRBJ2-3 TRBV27 CASSPRTWRTDTQYF TGTGCCAGCAGTCCCCGTACATGGCGCACAGATACGCAGTATTTT
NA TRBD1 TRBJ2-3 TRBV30 CAWSRGTDTQYF TGTGCCTGGAGCAGGGGGACAGATACGCAGTATTTT
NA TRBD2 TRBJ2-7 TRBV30 CAWSHRGGLAGREQYF TGTGCCTGGAGTCACAGGGGTGGGCTAGCGGGACGGGAGCAGTACTTC
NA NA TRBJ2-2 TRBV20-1 CSARIPRAVGDLFF TGCAGTGCTAGAATCCCCAGGGCGGTCGGGGATCTGTTTTTT
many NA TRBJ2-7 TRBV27 CASSQGHEQYF TGTGCCAGCAGCCAGGGGCACGAGCAGTACTTC
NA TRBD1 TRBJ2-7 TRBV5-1 CASSFGPGQGINEQYF TGCGCCAGCAGCTTTGGGCCGGGACAGGGGATCAACGAGCAGTACTTC
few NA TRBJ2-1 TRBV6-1 CASLASSYNEQFF TGCGCCTCTCTGGCGTCCTCGTACAATGAGCAGTTCTTC
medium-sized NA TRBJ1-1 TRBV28 CASSVTAEAFF TGTGCCAGCAGTGTGACAGCTGAAGCTTTCTTT
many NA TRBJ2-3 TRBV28 CASSLSSGTDTQYF TGTGCCAGCAGTTTATCCAGCGGGACAGATACGCAGTATTTT
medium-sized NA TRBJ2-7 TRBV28 CASSFKLGGSSYEQYF TGTGCCAGCAGTTTTAAGTTAGGGGGGAGCTCCTACGAGCAGTACTTC